The present T cell receptor (beta chain) was sequenced within a study of shared clonotypes between healthy human individuals. The wider study: CD4 naive cells filled three plates per donor, CD4 memory three, CD8 naive two and CD8 memory one.

Healthy adults negative for HIV, lacking recent acute infections or vaccinations, served as donors. Study outcomes and limitations: Shared across a few donors were roughly 4.7% of the naive CD4 clonotypes. The four-donor shared clonotypes exceeded non-shared clonotypes in generation probability, with non-shared ones scoring lower.

Points on this clone: Its antigen is not known.

The V end was cut by 2 bases, the J end by 0 bases, with 5 bases between. CDR3 length equals 13 residues. Germline-derived CDR1 and CDR2 are SGHRS and YFSETQ. Clones were read by immunoSEQ multiplex PCR, and TCRdb kept only the in-frame ones, dropping some. The sample yields approximately 2.1 million clones, just over 90% seen once. Material: naive CD4+ T cells from PBMCs. Subset: CD45RA+ positively selected. The TCR sequence derives from a young man in good health. Some clones in this sample may be carry-over from other donors' samples. The J gene is TRBJ1-1, the V gene TRBV5-1; no clear D gene. The CDR3 region has the DNA TGCGCCAGCAGCTTTACAGTGAACACTGAAGCTTTCTTT. Its protein is CASSFTVNTEAFF.